One and the same sample provided the 27 T cell receptor beta chains below, sequenced in a study of shared clonotypes between healthy human individuals. TCRdb keeps only in-frame clones here, not all; method: immunoSEQ multiplex PCR. The sample includes about 960,000 clones, around three quarters of them seen just once. The sequenced sample was memory CD4+ T cells sorted from blood. The subset: CD45RA-negative fraction. The receptors were sampled from a man in his late teens or twenties in good health.

The chain employs TRBV15 and TRBJ2-5, with D possibly TRBD2 on 5 matching bases. Germline assignment: CDR1 LNHNV and CDR2 YYDKDF (reference sequence). CDR3 size: 16 residues. V lost 0 bases and J lost 5, with 16 bases in between. The CDR3 here is CATSRDVAPPGETQYF. CDR3 in DNA: TGTGCCACCAGCAGAGATGTCGCACCCCCGGGGGAGACCCAGTACTTC.

The chain joins TRBV7-8 to TRBJ1-2; 11 nucleotides align to TRBD1. V dropped 5 bases and J dropped 0; count of bases not matched to a gene: 8. The CDR3 runs 17 residues. Germline CDR1 reads SGHVS; CDR2 reads FQNEAQ. The CDR3 bases are TGTGCCAGCAGCCAAGGACAGGGGGCTCAAGCTAACTATGGCTACACCTTC. Residues: CASSQGQGAQANYGYTF.

The genes are TRBV4-3 and TRBJ2-7; 12 bases agree with TRBD2. The CDR3 extends over 14 amino acids. The V gene end was trimmed by 1 base and the J gene end by 6 bases; junction bases not matched to a gene: 1. Germline CDR1 is LGHNA and CDR2 is YSLEER. The CDR3 spells CASSQVTSGSEQYF. In nucleotides, the CDR3 is TGCGCCAGCAGCCAAGTGACTAGCGGGAGCGAGCAGTACTTC.

The chain uses TRBV9 and TRBJ1-2, with D unclear. V lost 0 bases and J 8 bases, leaving 14 bases between the germline ends. CDR1 and CDR2 from the germline V gene are SGDLS and YYNGEE. This CDR3 region has 14 residues. Here the CDR3 reads CASSVEPGRLGYTF. CDR3 in DNA: TGTGCCAGCAGCGTAGAGCCTGGACGTCTGGGCTACACCTTC. Looking up the rest from reference TRBV9 and TRBJ1-2 gives the full variable domain: DSGVTQTPKHLITATGQRVTLRCSPRSGDLSVYWYQQSLDQGLQFLIQYYNGEERAKGNILERFSAQQFPDLHSELNLSSLELGDSALYFCASSVEPGRLGYTFGSGTRLTVV.

This chain connects TRBV30 to TRBJ1-5; 7 nucleotides line up with TRBD1. Germline assignment: CDR1 GTSNPN and CDR2 SVGIG (reference sequence). V lost 3 bases, J lost 1 base, and 6 bases stayed unmatched. The CDR3 loop spans 15 amino acids. The CDR3 nucleotides read TGTGCCTGGAGCGAGGGGGCACGGAGCAATCAGCCCCAGCATTTT. Protein: CAWSEGARSNQPQHF. Based on the CDR3 plus reference TRBV30 and TRBJ1-5, the full variable domain is SQTIHQWPATLVQPVGSPLSLECTVEGTSNPNLYWYRQAAGRGLQLLFYSVGIGQISSEVPQNLSASRPQDRQFILSSKKLLLSDSGFYLCAWSEGARSNQPQHFGDGTRLSIL.

As for this clone: In the same sample, other DNA sequences code for this CDR3. The chain recombines TRBV5-6 with TRBJ2-5, with D hard to call. This CDR3 is built from 12 residues. V lost 0 bases to trimming and J lost 5 bases, with 5 bases between them. Germline CDR1 and CDR2: SGHDT and YYEEEE. The CDR3 DNA is TGTGCCAGCAGCTTGGGGCTGGAGACCCAGTACTTC. It codes for CASSLGLETQYF.

A few counts support this clone. The chain combines TRBV5-1 with TRBJ2-1, with D unclear. The CDR3 is 11 amino acids. Germline CDR1 SGHRS, CDR2 YFSETQ. Trimming cost V 0 bases and J 11 bases, with 6 bases left between them. As DNA, the CDR3 is TGCGCCAGCAGCTTGGAGCGTCAGCAGTTCTTC. This translates into CASSLERQQFF.

The J gene is TRBJ2-5, the V gene TRBV4-1; TRBD2 might be the D (5 bases). The CDR3 is 14 amino acids. The germline V gene encodes CDR1 MGHRA and CDR2 YSYEKL. V was shortened by 1 base and J by 5 bases, with 11 bases between the two germline ends. CDR3 DNA: TGCGCCAGCAGCCAAGTTTGGGAGATGGAGACCCAGTACTTC. This codes for CASSQVWEMETQYF.

The V call is TRBV4-1, the J call TRBJ1-2; no clear D gene. The germline gives CDR1 MGHRA, CDR2 YSYEKL. The CDR3 runs to 14 residues. The V end lost 0 bases, the J end lost 4 bases, and 9 bases lay between the germline ends. CDR3 residues: CASSQDGRTYGYTF. CDR3 nucleotides: TGCGCCAGCAGCCAAGACGGGCGGACCTATGGCTACACCTTC.

V is TRBV28 and J is TRBJ1-2, with D unclear. Germline V lookup: CDR1 MDHEN, CDR2 SYDVKM. V was pared by 6 bases and J by 3 bases, with 14 bases between. The CDR3 is 14 amino acids. The CDR3 is CASSYLKPDYGYTF. DNA of the CDR3: TGTGCCAGCAGCTATCTCAAACCCGACTATGGCTACACCTTC.

The chain has TRBV2 and TRBJ1-2; D possibly corresponds to TRBD1 (5 bases). V shed 11 bases and J shed 3 bases, with 16 bases lying between them. Germline V lookup: CDR1 SNHLY, CDR2 FYNNEI. The CDR3 sequence is 13 residues long. The CDR3 coding sequence is TGTGCCTCCCAGGGTCAGGGTCACTATGGCTACACCTTC. Protein sequence: CASQGQGHYGYTF.

The genes are TRBV19 and TRBJ2-7; D tentatively fits TRBD1 or TRBD2 (5 bases each). Germline V lookup: CDR1 LNHDA, CDR2 SQIVND (reference sequence). Between the trimmed V and J ends, which lost 2 bases and 3 bases, there was a span of 11 bases. This CDR3 is 14 amino acids long. DNA for the CDR3: TGTGCCAGTAGTATAAGAAGGGGAGTCTACGAGCAGTACTTC. Translation: CASSIRRGVYEQYF.

A remark on this clone: Other DNA sequences within the sample encode an identical CDR3. The chain is built from TRBV2 and TRBJ2-2, with D uncertain. Germline-derived CDR1 and CDR2 are SNHLY and FYNNEI. There are 14 residues in the CDR3. Trimming stripped 4 bases from V and 1 base from J, with 7 bases between. CDR3 nucleotides: TGTGCCAGCAGTGTTTTAGTGAACACCGGGGAGCTGTTTTTT. It translates to CASSVLVNTGELFF.

This clone has ten or more counts. The rearrangement joins TRBV7-4 to TRBJ1-5; D possibly corresponds to TRBD1 (6 bases). The V gene lost 5 bases and the J gene lost 1 base, with 24 bases spanning the gap. The CDR3 contains 19 residues. Germline CDR1 and CDR2: SGHVT and SQSDAQ. The chain's CDR3 is CASSPANRREGESNQPQHF. CDR3 bases: TGTGCCAGCAGCCCAGCGAACCGACGAGAGGGGGAAAGCAATCAGCCCCAGCATTTT.

This rearrangement joins TRBV4-3 to TRBJ2-1, with D possibly matching TRBD2 (5 bases). There are 15 residues in the CDR3. Per the germline V gene, CDR1 is LGHNA and CDR2 is YSLEER. Trimming shortened V by 0 bases and J by 3 bases, and 9 bases separated the two germline ends. The chain's CDR3 is CASSQDYAGYNEQFF. CDR3 bases: TGCGCCAGCAGCCAAGATTATGCGGGCTACAATGAGCAGTTCTTC.

This sequence joins TRBV12-5 and TRBJ2-5; 7 positions match TRBD2. The ends lost 4 bases at V and 4 bases at J; junction bases unmatched: 3. Germline lookup yields CDR1 LGHNT and CDR2 FRNRAP. This CDR3 is 13 amino acids long. The CDR3 coding sequence is TGTGCTAGTGGTTCCCGGGGGGTAGAGACCCAGTACTTC. Amino acid sequence: CASGSRGVETQYF.

CDR3 protein: CASTSGLGETQYF. The CDR3 DNA sequence: TGTGCCAGCACGAGCGGGCTGGGTGAGACCCAGTACTTC. The chain recombines TRBV2 with TRBJ2-5; weak D call: TRBD2 (6 bases). The length of the CDR3 is 13 residues. Germline loops: CDR1 SNHLY, CDR2 FYNNEI. V dropped 7 bases and J dropped 5 bases, with 14 bases sitting between them. Variable domain in full (rest from reference TRBV2 and TRBJ2-5): EPEVTQTPSHQVTQMGQEVILRCVPISNHLYFYWYRQILGQKVEFLVSFYNNEISEKSEIFDDQFSVERPDGSNFTLKIRSTKLEDSAMYFCASTSGLGETQYFGPGTRLLVL.

CDR3 sequence (DNA): TGCAGCGTTGAAGTGGAACAGGGTTATCAGCCCCAGCATTTT. Translation: CSVEVEQGYQPQHF. This sequence joins TRBV29-1 and TRBJ1-5, with D possibly TRBD1 on 6 matching bases. CDR1 is SQVTM, CDR2 ANQGSEA, per germline. This CDR3 is 14 amino acids long. Deletions cut 1 base from V and 5 bases from J, with 12 bases between.

A few counts support this clone. J is TRBJ1-1 and V is TRBV6-5, with D perhaps TRBD1 (5 bases). CDR3 size: 11 residues. Trimming took off 7 bases at V and 7 bases at J, with 10 bases between the two ends. Germline CDR1 and CDR2: MNHEY and SVGAGI. The CDR3 bases are TGTGCCAGCACCCGGGGGGATGAAGCTTTCTTT. This encodes CASTRGDEAFF.

This clone was observed once. The chain has TRBV7-9 and TRBJ2-3, with no clear D. Between the trimmed V and J ends, which lost 2 bases and 4 bases, there was a span of 10 bases. The CDR3 covers 14 residues. Germline-derived CDR1 and CDR2 are SEHNR and FQNEAQ (reference sequence). The CDR3 loop is CASSLSKGPDTQYF. DNA for the CDR3: TGTGCCAGCAGCTTAAGCAAGGGCCCAGATACGCAGTATTTT.

The V gene is TRBV5-4, the J gene TRBJ2-3; D is unclear. This CDR3 region has 12 residues. Germline CDR1 and CDR2: SGHNT and YYREEE (reference sequence). Trimming left V 7 bases short and J 13 bases short, with 19 bases between. CDR3 nucleotides: TGTGCCAGCGGGGTAAGGCCAGATAGGGAGTATTTT. Its translation: CASGVRPDREYF. The whole variable domain, remainder taken from reference TRBV5-4 and TRBJ2-3, is ETGVTQSPTHLIKTRGQQVTLRCSSQSGHNTVSWYQQALGQGPQFIFQYYREEENGRGNFPPRFSGLQFPNYSSELNVNALELDDSALYLCASGVRPDREYFGPGTRLTVL.

The chain combines TRBV13 with TRBJ2-2; D possibly corresponds to TRBD1 (6 bases). Germline-derived CDR1 and CDR2 are PRHDT and FYEKMQ (reference sequence). V lost 5 bases, J lost 1 base, and 20 bases lay in between. This CDR3 has 18 amino acids. The CDR3 reads CASSLTRGKILNTGELFF. CDR3 nucleotides: TGTGCCAGCAGCCTCACGAGGGGGAAGATTCTGAACACCGGGGAGCTGTTTTTT.

The V gene is TRBV27, the J gene TRBJ2-5, with D perhaps assigned TRBD1 or TRBD2 (6 bases each). CDR3 length: 14 amino acids. CDR1 is MNHEY, CDR2 SMNVEV, per germline (reference sequence). V dropped 7 bases and J dropped 5 bases, with 17 bases sitting between them. The chain's CDR3 is CASMGWGAGETQYF. Written as DNA, the CDR3 is TGTGCCAGCATGGGTTGGGGGGCAGGGGAGACCCAGTACTTC.

The chain carries TRBV6-5 and TRBJ2-7, with a possible D match to TRBD1 (5 bases). Trimming left V 0 bases short and J 0 bases short, with 9 bases between. Germline V gene sequence: CDR1 MNHEY, CDR2 SVGAGI. The CDR3 has 15 residues. The CDR3 is CASSYSVQGSYEQYF. The CDR3 DNA reads as TGTGCCAGCAGTTACTCTGTGCAGGGCTCCTACGAGCAGTACTTC.

This clone was seen a single time. This sequence joins TRBV7-9 and TRBJ2-1, with D possibly being TRBD1 or TRBD2 (5 bases each). The CDR3 loop spans 16 amino acids. Germline V gene sequence: CDR1 SEHNR, CDR2 FQNEAQ (reference sequence). Between the trimmed V and J ends, which lost 6 bases and 6 bases, there was a span of 21 bases. CDR3 DNA sequence: TGTGCCAGCAGTTCGCCCCTTGGGGGATCCCTCAATGAGCAGTTCTTC. Protein: CASSSPLGGSLNEQFF.

The chain recombines TRBV5-4 with TRBJ1-1; perhaps TRBD1 as D (5 bases). Trimming took off 4 bases at V and 5 bases at J, with 18 bases between the two ends. This CDR3 region has 15 residues. Looked up from germline, CDR1 is SGHNT and CDR2 is YYREEE (reference sequence). In nucleotides, the CDR3 is TGTGCCAGCAGCCTAGGGGCCTCCGGGTGGACTGAAGCTTTCTTT. It encodes CASSLGASGWTEAFF.

This clone was counted a few times. The rearrangement links TRBV7-9 to TRBJ2-5, with D possibly matching TRBD2 (6 bases). This CDR3 region has 15 residues. Deletions cut 2 bases from V and 4 bases from J, with 14 bases between. CDR1 is SEHNR and CDR2 is FQNEAQ in the germline V gene (reference sequence). The DNA for the CDR3 is TGTGCCAGCAGCTTAAGGCTAGCGCAAACAGAGACCCAGTACTTC. This gives the protein CASSLRLAQTETQYF.